The rows below give T cell receptor beta chains drawn from one sample of a study of blood T cell repertoires in COVID-19. Sequenced by immunoSEQ multiplex PCR; TCRdb stores in-frame clones only, minus some. The profile covers roughly 260,000 clones, with 90% to 95% appearing a single time and over 1.5% taken by the ten largest. Sequencing was carried out using PBMCs or T cells enriched from blood (not recorded which). These receptors all come from a woman under 30 who had recovered from COVID-19. CDR3s include the opening cysteine and the closing phenylalanine or tryptophan. D genes are given only for firm matches. A row's size may be missing; if present it is once, few, many or a size class.

abundance	j_gene	d_gene	v_gene	CDR3aa	CDR3nt
-	TRBJ1-3	-	TRBV2	CASRGTVGNTIYF	TGTGCCAGTCGAGGGACTGTTGGAAACACCATATATTTT
-	TRBJ1-5	-	TRBV27	CASSLGGEGNQPQHF	TGTGCCAGCAGTTTGGGAGGGGAAGGCAATCAGCCCCAGCATTTT
-	TRBJ1-2	TRBD1	TRBV19	CASSSGTGVGYTF	TGTGCCAGTAGTTCGGGGACAGGGGTTGGCTACACCTTC
-	TRBJ1-2	TRBD1	TRBV28	CAGGGQGANGYTF	TGTGCCGGAGGGGGACAGGGGGCGAATGGCTACACCTTC
-	TRBJ1-1	TRBD1	TRBV13	CASSAPSSRDSQAFF	TGTGCCAGCAGCGCACCCTCCTCCCGGGACAGCCAAGCTTTCTTT
-	TRBJ1-3	-	TRBV6-5	CASSYRRQSTGNTIYF	TGTGCCAGCAGTTACCGCCGACAGTCAACGGGAAACACCATATATTTT
once	TRBJ2-7	-	TRBV5-1	CASSLGRGLSYEQYF	TGCGCCAGCAGCTTGGGGCGGGGCCTCTCCTACGAGCAGTACTTC
-	TRBJ1-1	-	TRBV29-1	CSVSRGDLTEAFF	TGCAGCGTCAGCAGGGGTGACCTCACTGAAGCTTTCTTT
-	TRBJ1-6	-	TRBV11-3	CASSLIAGNNSPLHF	TGTGCCAGCAGCTTGATCGCAGGGAATAATTCACCCCTCCACTTT
-	TRBJ2-1	-	TRBV5-1	CASSLGAGYSEQFF	TGCGCCAGCAGCTTAGGGGCCGGCTATTCGGAGCAGTTCTTC
-	TRBJ2-5	TRBD1	TRBV7-6	CASSQTQGALRETQYF	TGTGCCAGCAGCCAGACCCAGGGGGCCCTTCGGGAGACCCAGTACTTC
-	TRBJ1-2	TRBD1	TRBV6-5	CASSTGVVDYGYTF	TGTGCCAGCTCAACAGGGGTCGTTGACTATGGCTACACCTTC
-	TRBJ2-7	TRBD1	TRBV5-1	CASSSPDRDEQYF	TGCGCCAGCAGCTCTCCGGACAGGGACGAGCAGTACTTC
-	TRBJ1-6	TRBD1	TRBV9	CASSVDPAGTGNSPLHF	TGTGCCAGCAGCGTAGACCCCGCGGGGACAGGGAATTCACCCCTCCACTTT
-	TRBJ1-1	TRBD1	TRBV28	CASSIRGHGGTEAFF	TGTGCCAGCAGTATCAGGGGGCATGGCGGCACTGAAGCTTTCTTT
-	TRBJ2-1	TRBD1	TRBV11-3	CASSRTGGFVQFF	TGTGCCAGCAGTCGGACAGGGGGCTTTGTCCAGTTCTTC
-	TRBJ2-1	-	TRBV7-9	CASSFSRNNNEQFF	TGTGCCAGCAGCTTCTCGAGGAATAACAATGAGCAGTTCTTC
-	TRBJ1-1	TRBD1	TRBV24-1	CATSAGDRDAEAFF	TGTGCCACCAGTGCTGGGGACAGGGATGCTGAAGCTTTCTTT
-	TRBJ1-2	-	TRBV6-5	CASSYSINGANYGYTF	TGTGCCAGCAGTTACTCGATAAACGGAGCTAACTATGGCTACACCTTC
-	TRBJ2-7	TRBD1	TRBV7-6	CASSARQGSYEQYF	TGTGCCAGCAGCGCCCGACAGGGATCCTACGAGCAGTACTTC
-	TRBJ2-7	-	TRBV11-3	CASSSGDGSYEQYF	TGTGCCAGCAGCTCAGGGGACGGGTCCTACGAGCAGTACTTC
-	TRBJ2-1	TRBD2	TRBV12-3/TRBV12-4	CASSLTSGGAIF	TGTGCCAGCAGTTTGACTAGCGGGGGGGCGATCTTC
-	TRBJ2-7	-	TRBV20-1	CSASSLSDNSYEQYF	TGCAGTGCTAGTTCCCTTTCCGACAACTCCTACGAGCAGTACTTC
-	TRBJ1-2	-	TRBV18	CASSLDSPTNYGYTF	TGTGCCAGCTCACTCGACAGCCCTACTAACTATGGCTACACCTTC
-	TRBJ2-3	-	TRBV9	CASSARGPPTTSVHTSTDTQYF	TGTGCCAGCAGCGCTCGAGGCCCTCCAACCACGTCCGTGCACACTAGCACAGATACGCAGTATTTT
-	TRBJ2-1	-	TRBV2	CASGPLASSSYNEQFF	TGTGCCAGCGGTCCGCTAGCGTCAAGCTCCTACAATGAGCAGTTCTTC
-	TRBJ2-1	TRBD1	TRBV4-1	CASSRDSYSYNEQFF	TGCGCCAGCAGCCGGGACAGCTACTCCTACAATGAGCAGTTCTTC
-	TRBJ1-1	-	TRBV5-1	CASSLRNSEAFF	TGCGCCAGCAGCTTGCGGAACAGTGAAGCTTTCTTT
-	TRBJ1-3	-	TRBV5-6	CASSLARGGNTIYF	TGTGCCAGCAGCTTGGCCAGGGGTGGAAACACCATATATTTT
-	TRBJ1-4	TRBD1	TRBV7-8	CASSLGDRGEKLFF	TGTGCCAGCAGCTTGGGGGACAGGGGCGAAAAACTGTTTTTT
-	TRBJ1-2	TRBD1	TRBV18	CASSPDRGYGYTF	TGTGCCAGCTCACCGGACAGGGGCTATGGCTACACCTTC
once	TRBJ1-1	TRBD1	TRBV25-1	CASSELDRRNTEAFF	TGTGCCAGCAGTGAGCTGGACAGGCGGAACACTGAAGCTTTCTTT
-	TRBJ2-7	TRBD1	TRBV7-2	CASSLGGGSSYEQYF	TGTGCCAGCAGCTTAGGAGGGGGCTCCTCCTACGAGCAGTACTTC
-	TRBJ2-1	-	TRBV10-3	CASQGQSNNEQFF	TGTGCCTCCCAAGGACAGTCAAACAATGAGCAGTTCTTC
-	TRBJ2-7	TRBD2	TRBV27	CASRSGTSGRERYEQYF	TGTGCCAGCAGATCCGGGACTAGCGGGAGAGAGCGCTACGAGCAGTACTTC
few	TRBJ1-1	-	TRBV18	CASSPNSRPTEAFF	TGTGCCAGCTCACCTAACTCTCGTCCCACTGAAGCTTTCTTT
-	TRBJ2-7	-	TRBV11-2	CASSLSRIVSYEQYF	TGTGCCAGCAGCTTATCCAGAATCGTCTCCTACGAGCAGTACTTC
-	TRBJ2-1	-	TRBV6-2/TRBV6-3	CASSYSIPPRQFF	TGTGCCAGCAGTTACTCGATCCCTCCGAGACAGTTCTTC
-	TRBJ2-1	TRBD1	TRBV4-1	CASSHPGTGLNNEQFF	TGCGCCAGCAGCCACCCCGGGACAGGTCTAAACAATGAGCAGTTCTTC
few	TRBJ1-6	-	TRBV9	CASSVGNYNSPLHF	TGTGCCAGCAGCGTGGGCAACTATAATTCACCCCTCCACTTT